This T cell receptor beta chain originates from a study of cytomegalovirus exposure and HLA in healthy donors. The repertoire was sequenced with immunoSEQ multiplex PCR; TCRdb's copy has only in-frame clones and lacks some. In the table there are 150,000 or so clones, 86% of which are singletons. In its sample, this clone was seen a few times. Its specificity is not known. Findings and limits, study-wide: About 150 TCR beta chains were listed as cytomegalovirus-associated. In the roughly 120 validation repertoires, a later analysis found that first-cohort TCR clusters tended to co-occur. Among TCR sequences, most were rare, though some public TCRs appeared in many donors.

Germline CDR1 and CDR2: SEHNR and FQNEAQ (reference sequence). V dropped 2 bases and J dropped 3 bases, with 17 bases sitting between them. The CDR3 covers 16 residues. The donors were part of the roughly 120-subject validation cohort, which stood apart from the approximately 670-subject first cohort. Sequenced: PBMCs. The chain links TRBV7-9 to TRBJ2-7; maybe TRBD2 (6 bases). The receptor was derived from a man between 18 and 35 years old in good health and CMV-seropositive. CDR3 nucleotide sequence: TGTGCCAGCAGCTTAAACGTCGGTAGCGGAGGCTACGAGCAGTACTTC. Protein sequence: CASSLNVGSGGYEQYF.